The present T cell receptor beta chain was sequenced within a study of Ad26.COV2.S vaccination and SARS-CoV-2 variants. Looking at the study overall: The donor was enrolled in the Ad26.COV2.S arm of the COV1001 trial.

Remarks on this clone: Other DNA sequences of this sample code for an identical CDR3.

The length of the CDR3 is 13 residues. Germline values: CDR1 SGHTA, CDR2 FQGNSA. The V and J ends lost 1 base and 2 bases respectively, with 5 bases between them. Sequencing was performed with immunoSEQ multiplex PCR; in TCRdb, only in-frame clones are kept and a portion is missing. The repertoire consists of about 460,000 clones, with 80% to 90% occurring once and the leading ten covering about 1.7%. Treatment reported: roughly 18 received Ad26.COV2.S at low or high dose, single or two shots; roughly five received placebo; per-sample allocation not given. Sampling was performed 63 days after the first vaccine or placebo injection.

This clonotype originated in a person between 18 and 60 years old who received the Ad26.COV2.S COVID-19 vaccine or a placebo. This rearrangement joins TRBV7-2 to TRBJ1-2; D not certain. Sequenced here: peripheral blood, sampled in a trial of Ad26.COV2.S vaccine versus placebo. CDR3 nucleotide sequence: TGTGCCAGCAGCTTAGGAGGGAACTATGGCTACACCTTC. Its translation: CASSLGGNYGYTF.